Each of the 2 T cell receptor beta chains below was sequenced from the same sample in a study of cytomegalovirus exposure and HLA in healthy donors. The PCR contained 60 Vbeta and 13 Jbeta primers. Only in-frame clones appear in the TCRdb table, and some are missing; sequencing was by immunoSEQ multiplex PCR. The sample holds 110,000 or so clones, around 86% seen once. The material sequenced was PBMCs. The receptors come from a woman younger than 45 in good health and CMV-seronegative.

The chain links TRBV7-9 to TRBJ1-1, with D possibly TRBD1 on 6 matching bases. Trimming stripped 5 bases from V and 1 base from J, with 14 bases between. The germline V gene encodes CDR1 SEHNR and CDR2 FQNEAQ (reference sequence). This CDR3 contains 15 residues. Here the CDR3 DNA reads TGTGCCAGCAGCCTTCAGAAGGACAGGAACACTGAAGCTTTCTTT. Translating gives CASSLQKDRNTEAFF.

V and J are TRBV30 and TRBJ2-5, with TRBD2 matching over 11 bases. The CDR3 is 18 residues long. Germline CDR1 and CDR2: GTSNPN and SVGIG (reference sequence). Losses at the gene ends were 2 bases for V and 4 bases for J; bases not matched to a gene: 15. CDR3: CAWSRGLAGGSERETQYF. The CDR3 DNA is TGTGCCTGGAGTCGGGGCCTAGCGGGAGGAAGTGAGCGAGAGACCCAGTACTTC.